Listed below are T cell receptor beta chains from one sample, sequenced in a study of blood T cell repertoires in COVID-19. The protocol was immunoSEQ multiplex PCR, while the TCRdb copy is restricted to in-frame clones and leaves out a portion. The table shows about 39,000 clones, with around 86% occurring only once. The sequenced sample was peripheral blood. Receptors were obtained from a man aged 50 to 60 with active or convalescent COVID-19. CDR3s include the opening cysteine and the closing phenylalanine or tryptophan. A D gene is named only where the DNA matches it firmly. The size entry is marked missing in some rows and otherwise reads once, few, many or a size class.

cdr3_aa: CATSSVRQPHSNQPQHF; cdr3_nt: TGTGCCACCAGCAGCGTTAGACAGCCCCATAGCAATCAGCCCCAGCATTTT; j_call: TRBJ1-5; v_call: TRBV15; clone_size: .; d_call: .
cdr3_aa: CASSRVHRDGGEKLFF; cdr3_nt: TGTGCCAGCAGTCGCGTCCACAGGGACGGAGGTGAAAAACTGTTTTTT; j_call: TRBJ1-4; v_call: TRBV28; clone_size: .; d_call: .
cdr3_aa: CASTNNYGYTF; cdr3_nt: TGTGCCAGCACCAATAACTATGGCTACACCTTC; j_call: TRBJ1-2; v_call: TRBV28; clone_size: .; d_call: .
cdr3_aa: CASSLLGGQLTDTQYF; cdr3_nt: TGTGCCAGCAGCTTATTGGGGGGACAGCTCACAGATACGCAGTATTTT; j_call: TRBJ2-3; v_call: TRBV11-1; clone_size: .; d_call: .
cdr3_aa: CATSSHRDTFYEQYF; cdr3_nt: TGTGCCACCAGCAGCCACCGGGACACCTTCTACGAGCAGTACTTC; j_call: TRBJ2-7; v_call: TRBV15; clone_size: medium-sized; d_call: .
cdr3_aa: CASSLSRSSGANVLTF; cdr3_nt: TGCGCCAGCAGCTTGTCTCGGAGCTCTGGGGCCAACGTCCTGACTTTC; j_call: TRBJ2-6; v_call: TRBV5-1; clone_size: .; d_call: .
cdr3_aa: CASSPDRVWDTEAFF; cdr3_nt: TGCGCCAGCAGCCCGGACAGGGTTTGGGACACTGAAGCTTTCTTT; j_call: TRBJ1-1; v_call: TRBV5-1; clone_size: .; d_call: TRBD1
cdr3_aa: CASSQTHLRGPNTEAFF; cdr3_nt: TGCGCCAGCAGCCAAACTCACCTCAGGGGACCGAACACTGAAGCTTTCTTT; j_call: TRBJ1-1; v_call: TRBV4-1; clone_size: once; d_call: .
cdr3_aa: CASSHPQRTEAFF; cdr3_nt: TGTGCCAGCTCCCATCCTCAGCGGACTGAAGCTTTCTTT; j_call: TRBJ1-1; v_call: TRBV18; clone_size: .; d_call: .
cdr3_aa: CSVEGQGAAEQYF; cdr3_nt: TGCAGCGTTGAAGGGCAGGGGGCGGCCGAGCAGTACTTC; j_call: TRBJ2-7; v_call: TRBV29-1; clone_size: .; d_call: TRBD1
cdr3_aa: CASSADRIQPQHF; cdr3_nt: TGTGCCAGCAGCGCAGACAGAATTCAGCCCCAGCATTTT; j_call: TRBJ1-5; v_call: TRBV6-5; clone_size: .; d_call: .
cdr3_aa: CASSFGRGQPQHF; cdr3_nt: TGTGCCAGCAGCTTTGGAAGGGGGCAGCCCCAGCATTTT; j_call: TRBJ1-5; v_call: TRBV7-2; clone_size: .; d_call: .
cdr3_aa: CASSQSGDQETQYF; cdr3_nt: TGTGCCAGCAGCCAAAGCGGGGATCAAGAGACCCAGTACTTC; j_call: TRBJ2-5; v_call: TRBV3-1/TRBV3-2; clone_size: .; d_call: TRBD2
cdr3_aa: CASSDSASSTDTQYF; cdr3_nt: TGTGCCAGCAGTGACTCTGCGTCGAGCACAGATACGCAGTATTTT; j_call: TRBJ2-3; v_call: TRBV6-4; clone_size: .; d_call: .
cdr3_aa: CASSLGGGRNSYNEQFF; cdr3_nt: TGTGCCAGCAGCTTGGGCGGGGGTCGTAATTCATACAATGAGCAGTTCTTC; j_call: TRBJ2-1; v_call: TRBV5-6; clone_size: .; d_call: TRBD2
cdr3_aa: CASSFEGTMNTEAFF; cdr3_nt: TGTGCCAGCAGTTTCGAGGGAACCATGAACACTGAAGCTTTCTTT; j_call: TRBJ1-1; v_call: TRBV27; clone_size: few; d_call: .
cdr3_aa: CASSTYGGGTEAFF; cdr3_nt: TGTGCCAGCAGTACCTACGGGGGTGGGACTGAAGCTTTCTTT; j_call: TRBJ1-1; v_call: TRBV28; clone_size: .; d_call: .
cdr3_aa: CAWSPQMNTEAFF; cdr3_nt: TGTGCCTGGAGTCCACAAATGAACACTGAAGCTTTCTTT; j_call: TRBJ1-1; v_call: TRBV30; clone_size: .; d_call: .
cdr3_aa: CASSPTGGQLGKLFF; cdr3_nt: TGTGCCAGCAGCCCGACCGGCGGGCAACTTGGAAAACTGTTTTTT; j_call: TRBJ1-4; v_call: TRBV5-5; clone_size: .; d_call: .
cdr3_aa: CASSLDGGTDNSPLHF; cdr3_nt: TGCGCCAGCAGCTTGGATGGCGGGACAGATAATTCACCCCTCCACTTT; j_call: TRBJ1-6; v_call: TRBV5-1; clone_size: .; d_call: TRBD1
cdr3_aa: CASGPHNEQFF; cdr3_nt: TGTGCCAGCGGCCCCCACAATGAGCAGTTCTTC; j_call: TRBJ2-1; v_call: TRBV21-1; clone_size: .; d_call: .
cdr3_aa: CAWGGPEGGKLFF; cdr3_nt: TGTGCCTGGGGGGGGCCCGAAGGTGGAAAACTGTTTTTT; j_call: TRBJ1-4; v_call: TRBV30; clone_size: .; d_call: .
cdr3_aa: CASSQRQGYTGELFF; cdr3_nt: TGTGCCAGCAGCCAGAGACAGGGATACACCGGGGAGCTGTTTTTT; j_call: TRBJ2-2; v_call: TRBV3-1/TRBV3-2; clone_size: .; d_call: TRBD1
cdr3_aa: CASSYLGTGLEQYF; cdr3_nt: TGTGCCAGCAGTTACCTAGGGACAGGGTTAGAGCAGTACTTC; j_call: TRBJ2-7; v_call: TRBV6-5; clone_size: .; d_call: TRBD1
cdr3_aa: CATSDLQVSGVTEQFF; cdr3_nt: TGTGCCACCAGTGATTTGCAGGTTAGCGGGGTCACTGAGCAGTTCTTC; j_call: TRBJ2-1; v_call: TRBV24-1; clone_size: .; d_call: TRBD2
cdr3_aa: CASSEMTASGANVLTF; cdr3_nt: TGTGCCAGCAGCGAAATGACAGCCTCTGGGGCCAACGTCCTGACTTTC; j_call: TRBJ2-6; v_call: TRBV5-6; clone_size: few; d_call: .
cdr3_aa: CASSAQKGGEQYF; cdr3_nt: TGTGCCAGCTCAGCCCAAAAGGGGGGGGAGCAGTACTTC; j_call: TRBJ2-7; v_call: TRBV18; clone_size: .; d_call: .
cdr3_aa: CASSLSRGTAYEQYF; cdr3_nt: TGTGCCAGCAGCTTAAGCAGGGGTACTGCCTACGAGCAGTACTTC; j_call: TRBJ2-7; v_call: TRBV7-2; clone_size: few; d_call: .
cdr3_aa: CASSPFPGVSSPLHF; cdr3_nt: TGTGCCAGCAGCCCCTTCCCAGGGGTTAGCTCACCCCTCCACTTT; j_call: TRBJ1-6; v_call: TRBV9; clone_size: .; d_call: .
cdr3_aa: CASSQGTGGVAFF; cdr3_nt: TGTGCCAGCAGCCAAGGGACAGGGGGTGTAGCTTTCTTT; j_call: TRBJ1-1; v_call: TRBV3-1/TRBV3-2; clone_size: .; d_call: TRBD1
cdr3_aa: CASSSGKLAATDTQYF; cdr3_nt: TGCGCCAGCAGCTCTGGCAAACTAGCGGCCACAGATACGCAGTATTTT; j_call: TRBJ2-3; v_call: TRBV5-1; clone_size: .; d_call: TRBD2
cdr3_aa: CASSLSQINYGYTF; cdr3_nt: TGTGCCAGCAGTTTATCACAGATTAACTATGGCTACACCTTC; j_call: TRBJ1-2; v_call: TRBV28; clone_size: .; d_call: .
cdr3_aa: CASSPAGSGANVLTF; cdr3_nt: TGTGCCAGCAGCCCAGCGGGTTCCGGGGCCAACGTCCTGACTTTC; j_call: TRBJ2-6; v_call: TRBV5-6; clone_size: .; d_call: .
cdr3_aa: CSVDIGQGAEAFF; cdr3_nt: TGCAGCGTTGACATTGGACAGGGGGCTGAAGCTTTCTTT; j_call: TRBJ1-1; v_call: TRBV29-1; clone_size: .; d_call: TRBD1
cdr3_aa: CASSAWRDTEAFF; cdr3_nt: TGTGCCAGCAGCGCCTGGAGGGACACTGAAGCTTTCTTT; j_call: TRBJ1-1; v_call: TRBV3-1/TRBV3-2; clone_size: .; d_call: .
cdr3_aa: CATSDRGSGQPQHF; cdr3_nt: TGTGCCACCTCGGACAGGGGGAGCGGTCAGCCCCAGCATTTT; j_call: TRBJ1-5; v_call: TRBV19; clone_size: .; d_call: TRBD1
cdr3_aa: CASSPPYRTSGRNTGELFF; cdr3_nt: TGTGCCAGCAGCCCACCCTATAGGACTAGCGGGAGGAACACCGGGGAGCTGTTTTTT; j_call: TRBJ2-2; v_call: TRBV28; clone_size: .; d_call: TRBD2
cdr3_aa: CASTTGLGYNEQFF; cdr3_nt: TGTGCCAGCACAACAGGGCTCGGCTACAATGAGCAGTTCTTC; j_call: TRBJ2-1; v_call: TRBV7-9; clone_size: .; d_call: .
cdr3_aa: CASSPWAGGTGELFF; cdr3_nt: TGTGCCAGCAGCCCCTGGGCAGGTGGGACCGGGGAGCTGTTTTTT; j_call: TRBJ2-2; v_call: TRBV9; clone_size: .; d_call: .
cdr3_aa: CATSRDRDRASPLHF; cdr3_nt: TGTGCCACCAGCAGAGATCGCGACAGGGCTTCACCCCTCCACTTT; j_call: TRBJ1-6; v_call: TRBV15; clone_size: .; d_call: TRBD1
cdr3_aa: CASSLGAGGSDTQYF; cdr3_nt: TGTGCCAGCAGCTTAGGGGCGGGGGGGTCAGATACGCAGTATTTT; j_call: TRBJ2-3; v_call: TRBV7-6; clone_size: .; d_call: TRBD2
cdr3_aa: CASSLWRETEAFF; cdr3_nt: TGTGCCAGCAGCTTATGGAGGGAAACTGAAGCTTTCTTT; j_call: TRBJ1-1; v_call: TRBV7-3; clone_size: .; d_call: .
cdr3_aa: CASSEGAGTEKLFF; cdr3_nt: TGTGCCAGCAGTGAAGGGGCAGGGACAGAAAAACTGTTTTTT; j_call: TRBJ1-4; v_call: TRBV6-1; clone_size: .; d_call: .
cdr3_aa: CASSLVGTGNGYTF; cdr3_nt: TGCGCCAGCAGCTTGGTTGGGACAGGGAATGGCTACACCTTC; j_call: TRBJ1-2; v_call: TRBV5-1; clone_size: few; d_call: TRBD1
cdr3_aa: CASSILGQGTYEQYF; cdr3_nt: TGTGCCAGTAGTATTTTGGGACAGGGAACCTACGAGCAGTACTTC; j_call: TRBJ2-7; v_call: TRBV19; clone_size: .; d_call: TRBD1
cdr3_aa: CASSQERDSNYGYTF; cdr3_nt: TGCGCCAGCAGCCAAGAAAGGGACTCAAACTATGGCTACACCTTC; j_call: TRBJ1-2; v_call: TRBV4-1; clone_size: once; d_call: .
cdr3_aa: CASSIIPLEASNQPQHF; cdr3_nt: TGTGCCAGTAGTATTATTCCCTTAGAAGCAAGCAATCAGCCCCAGCATTTT; j_call: TRBJ1-5; v_call: TRBV19; clone_size: .; d_call: .
cdr3_aa: CATSRAPTGKDTIYF; cdr3_nt: TGTGCCACCAGCAGGGCACCGACAGGGAAGGACACCATATATTTT; j_call: TRBJ1-3; v_call: TRBV15; clone_size: .; d_call: TRBD1
cdr3_aa: CASSGDRLTSTEAFF; cdr3_nt: TGTGCCAGCTCAGGGGACAGACTGACGAGCACTGAAGCTTTCTTT; j_call: TRBJ1-1; v_call: TRBV18; clone_size: once; d_call: TRBD1